These T cell receptor beta chains were read from a single sample in a study of cytomegalovirus exposure and HLA in healthy donors. Assay used: immunoSEQ multiplex PCR; TCRdb lists only in-frame clones, some missing. The table records roughly 100,000 clones, about 83% of them present only once. The sequenced material came from PBMCs. The receptors come from a man aged 18 to 35 in good health and CMV-seronegative. CDR3s include the opening cysteine and the closing phenylalanine or tryptophan. The order of the fields is clone size, J gene, V gene, D gene, CDR3 protein, CDR3 DNA. The D gene is left open where the match is weak. Size is omitted from some rows. Given values are once, few, many or a class for expanded clones.

. TRBJ2-1 TRBV7-8 TRBD2 CASSILSGRSNEQFF TGTGCCAGCAGCATCCTTAGCGGGAGGTCGAATGAGCAGTTCTTC
. TRBJ2-7 TRBV5-1 TRBD1 CASRSGTDTTRQYF TGCGCCAGCAGGTCCGGGACAGACACGACGAGGCAGTACTTC
. TRBJ1-5 TRBV28 TRBD1 CASSPTGSMSNQPQHF TGTGCCAGCAGCCCGACAGGGTCTATGAGCAATCAGCCCCAGCATTTT
once TRBJ1-2 TRBV27 . CASSLSGGRGYGYTF TGTGCCAGCAGTTTATCGGGGGGGCGCGGCTATGGCTACACCTTC
. TRBJ2-7 TRBV6-5 TRBD2 CASSSITSGREQYF TGTGCCAGCAGTTCGATAACTAGCGGGAGGGAGCAGTACTTC
. TRBJ1-1 TRBV5-1 TRBD1 CASSPTGGQNTEAFF TGCGCCAGCAGCCCTACAGGGGGACAGAACACTGAAGCTTTCTTT
. TRBJ1-5 TRBV7-2 . CASSSRAITGSQPQHF TGTGCCAGCAGCTCTCGGGCGATTACTGGGAGTCAGCCCCAGCATTTT
. TRBJ1-1 TRBV16 . CASSQSDKNTEAFF TGTGCCAGCAGCCAATCGGACAAGAACACTGAAGCTTTCTTT
. TRBJ1-4 TRBV5-1 . CASSLEPGDTEKLFF TGCGCCAGCAGCTTGGAACCAGGGGATACTGAAAAACTGTTTTTT
. TRBJ1-1 TRBV18 TRBD1 CASSPARQGVTEAFF TGTGCCAGCTCACCAGCGAGACAGGGCGTCACTGAAGCTTTCTTT
. TRBJ2-7 TRBV30 . CAWSEGVGGEQYF TGTGCCTGGAGTGAGGGTGTAGGGGGCGAGCAGTACTTC
. TRBJ1-2 TRBV19 TRBD1 CASSIMGQETSFYGYTF TGTGCCAGTAGTATAATGGGACAGGAGACATCTTTCTATGGCTACACCTTC
. TRBJ1-1 TRBV2 . CASSLSTGWNTEAFF TGTGCCAGCAGCCTCTCTACGGGGTGGAACACTGAAGCTTTCTTT
. TRBJ2-1 TRBV15 TRBD2 CATSRDSVAGYNEQFF TGTGCCACCAGCAGAGATTCAGTAGCGGGCTACAATGAGCAGTTCTTC
. TRBJ1-5 TRBV4-3 TRBD1 CASSQDRQGVRQPQHF TGCGCCAGCAGCCAAGACCGACAGGGAGTGAGGCAGCCCCAGCATTTT
. TRBJ2-5 TRBV6-5 . CASSYSRWGAETQYF TGTGCCAGCAGTTACTCGAGGTGGGGCGCAGAGACCCAGTACTTC